Listed below are T cell receptor beta chains from one sample, sequenced in a study of pediatric ulcerative colitis. Data came from immunoSEQ multiplex PCR; TCRdb stores just in-frame clones and leaves some out. The profile shows around 65,000 clones, more than 60% of them singletons. Sequenced: blood. Receptors originate from a boy aged 10-17 years with moderate ulcerative colitis. The CDR3 runs from the conserved cysteine through the conserved F or W. The order of the fields is CDR3 DNA, CDR3 protein, D gene, V gene, J gene, clone size. A D gene is named only where the DNA matches it firmly. Rows may omit the clone size; those that give it use once, few, many or a size class.

CDR3 DNA: TGTGCCAGCAGTGACTCGGCGAGCACAGATACGCAGTATTTT
CDR3 protein: CASSDSASTDTQYF
D gene: .
V gene: TRBV6-4
J gene: TRBJ2-3
clone size: few

CDR3 DNA: TGTGCCAGTAGTATAGCCCTACAGGGGTCCGGGGAGCTGTTTTTT
CDR3 protein: CASSIALQGSGELFF
D gene: TRBD1
V gene: TRBV19
J gene: TRBJ2-2
clone size: .

CDR3 DNA: TGTGCCAGTAGCCGGACAGTCTATGGCTACACCTTC
CDR3 protein: CASSRTVYGYTF
D gene: .
V gene: TRBV19
J gene: TRBJ1-2
clone size: few

CDR3 DNA: TGTGCCAGCGGCCAGGACAGTACGACCTACGAGCAGTACTTC
CDR3 protein: CASGQDSTTYEQYF
D gene: .
V gene: TRBV2
J gene: TRBJ2-7
clone size: few

CDR3 DNA: TGTGCCAGTAGTAGGACAGCGGATGGCTACACCTTC
CDR3 protein: CASSRTADGYTF
D gene: .
V gene: TRBV19
J gene: TRBJ1-2
clone size: few

CDR3 DNA: TGTGCCAGCAGCGTGTCCGGGACTGCCATTTCTGAGCAGTTCTTC
CDR3 protein: CASSVSGTAISEQFF
D gene: .
V gene: TRBV9
J gene: TRBJ2-1
clone size: medium-sized

CDR3 DNA: TGCGCCAGCAGCCCCCGGACTAGCGGGGTGGAGCAGTACTTC
CDR3 protein: CASSPRTSGVEQYF
D gene: TRBD2
V gene: TRBV5-1
J gene: TRBJ2-7
clone size: .

CDR3 DNA: TGCGCCAGCACCTGGGACACCGCCTACGAGCAGTACTTC
CDR3 protein: CASTWDTAYEQYF
D gene: .
V gene: TRBV5-1
J gene: TRBJ2-7
clone size: .

CDR3 DNA: TGTGCCAGCACCCCGGGCAGGGGCTACAATGAGCAGTTCTTC
CDR3 protein: CASTPGRGYNEQFF
D gene: .
V gene: TRBV7-8
J gene: TRBJ2-1
clone size: .

CDR3 DNA: TGTGCCAGCAGTGACATGCCAGGGAGTTACAATGAGCAGTTCTTC
CDR3 protein: CASSDMPGSYNEQFF
D gene: .
V gene: TRBV6-4
J gene: TRBJ2-1
clone size: .

CDR3 DNA: TGTGCCAGCTCACCCACACGGTCGGGGTTCTCTGGAAACACCATATATTTT
CDR3 protein: CASSPTRSGFSGNTIYF
D gene: .
V gene: TRBV18
J gene: TRBJ1-3
clone size: .

CDR3 DNA: TGTGCCAGCAGCAGTAGCGGGAGTAGCACAGATACGCAGTATTTT
CDR3 protein: CASSSSGSSTDTQYF
D gene: TRBD2
V gene: TRBV7-8
J gene: TRBJ2-3
clone size: .

CDR3 DNA: TGCAGCGCAAACGAGGACAGGCTGCGGAATGAGCAGTTCTTC
CDR3 protein: CSANEDRLRNEQFF
D gene: TRBD1
V gene: TRBV29-1
J gene: TRBJ2-1
clone size: .

CDR3 DNA: TGTGCCAGCAGCCAAACGTGGCGCTCCTACGAGCAGTACTTC
CDR3 protein: CASSQTWRSYEQYF
D gene: .
V gene: TRBV4-2
J gene: TRBJ2-7
clone size: few